The next 21 T cell receptor beta chains were all read from a single sample in a study of blood T cell repertoires in COVID-19. Clones were read by immunoSEQ multiplex PCR, and TCRdb kept only the in-frame ones, dropping some. The table records 200,000 or so clones, roughly 80% of them present only once. The sample was peripheral blood. Every receptor here comes from a young woman with acute or convalescent COVID-19.

The chain carries TRBV5-6 and TRBJ2-5; 9 bases map to TRBD1. The V gene end was trimmed by 3 bases and the J gene end by 5 bases; junction bases not matched to a gene: 2. This CDR3 region has 13 residues. In germline, CDR1 is SGHDT, CDR2 YYEEEE. CDR3 coding DNA: TGTGCCAGCAGCTGGGGGACAGGGGAGACCCAGTACTTC. Its protein product is CASSWGTGETQYF.

This clone was seen more than once but under ten times. The chain carries TRBV12-3 or TRBV12-4 and TRBJ1-2; TRBD1 is a possible D gene (5 bases). CDR3 length: 12 amino acids. V was cut by 5 bases and J by 13 bases, with 17 bases left in between. The CDR3: CASSLGPGVSTF. The DNA of the CDR3 is TGTGCCAGCAGTCTGGGCCCGGGGGTGAGCACCTTC.

The chain has TRBV28 and TRBJ2-3; 10 nucleotides align to TRBD2. Per the germline V gene, CDR1 is MDHEN and CDR2 is SYDVKM. Trimming cost V 4 bases and J 5 bases; bases outside gene matches: 12. This CDR3 is built from 17 residues. CDR3 region: CASSSPLAGGQGDTQYF. For the CDR3, the DNA is TGTGCCAGCAGTTCCCCCTTAGCGGGGGGTCAAGGAGATACGCAGTATTTT.

The V call is TRBV30, the J call TRBJ1-4; D may be TRBD1 (6 bases). CDR3 length: 14 amino acids. The germline CDR1 and CDR2 sequences are GTSNPN and SVGIG (reference sequence). Between the trimmed V and J ends, which lost 0 bases and 4 bases, there was a span of 9 bases. Written as DNA, the CDR3 is TGTGCCTGGAGTGTAAAAGGGGGTAATGAAAAACTGTTTTTT. It is translated as CAWSVKGGNEKLFF.

The chain recombines TRBV4-3 with TRBJ2-2, with D perhaps matching TRBD2 (6 bases). With 1 base removed from V and 4 bases from J, the gap between germline ends came to 7 bases. Per germline, CDR1 LGHNA and CDR2 YSLEER. The CDR3 length is 14 residues. The CDR3, as DNA: TGCGCCAGCAGCCAAGTCGGGGGCACCGGGGAGCTGTTTTTT. This encodes CASSQVGGTGELFF.

The chain employs TRBV27 and TRBJ1-6; 9 nucleotides match TRBD1. From germline, CDR1 is MNHEY and CDR2 SMNVEV (reference sequence). The CDR3 extends over 13 amino acids. Losses at the gene ends were 9 bases for V and 9 bases for J; bases not matched to a gene: 6. Here the CDR3 DNA reads TGTGCCAGTTCCGGGACAGGGCGTTCACCCCTCCACTTT. Its translation is CASSGTGRSPLHF.

The rearrangement joins TRBV7-7 to TRBJ2-5; 7 nucleotides agree with TRBD1. J gave up 4 bases and V 1 base, and 6 bases lay outside the gene matches. Germline V gene data show CDR1 as SSHAT and CDR2 as FNYEAQ (reference sequence). The CDR3 is 15 amino acids. The CDR3: CASSLVGGWGETQYF. For the CDR3, the DNA is TGTGCCAGCAGCTTAGTAGGGGGCTGGGGAGAGACCCAGTACTTC.

There are a few counts of this clone. This chain links TRBV5-6 with TRBJ1-4, with 7 bases lining up with TRBD1. Germline trimming cut 3 bases from V and 8 bases from J; bases unmatched to any gene: 13. Germline loops: CDR1 SGHDT, CDR2 YYEEEE. The CDR3 sequence is 16 residues long. The CDR3 is CASSWGPGGRKEKLFF. The DNA of the CDR3 is TGTGCCAGCAGCTGGGGACCAGGGGGGCGTAAGGAAAAACTGTTTTTT.

V is TRBV27 and J is TRBJ2-2; D call uncertain. V lost 7 bases and J 8 bases, leaving 8 bases between the germline ends. Germline-derived CDR1 and CDR2 are MNHEY and SMNVEV (reference sequence). The CDR3 consists of 11 residues. CDR3 nucleotide sequence: TGTGCCAGCACCTTGCGAGGGGAGCTGTTTTTT. This gives the protein CASTLRGELFF.

This clone was observed a few times. The V and J genes are TRBV4-3 and TRBJ2-7; 7 bases match TRBD1. The V segment lost 0 bases and the J segment 5 bases; nucleotides outside the gene matches: 10. CDR1 LGHNA and CDR2 YSLEER come from the germline V gene. CDR3 length equals 16 residues. Here the CDR3 DNA reads TGCGCCAGCAGCCAAGATATCGCCATTAGGGGGCACGAGCAGTACTTC. Its protein product is CASSQDIAIRGHEQYF.

This chain connects TRBV6-6 to TRBJ2-1; tentatively, D is TRBD1 (5 bases). The CDR3 runs 13 residues. V shed 4 bases and J shed 8 bases, with 12 bases lying between them. The germline gives CDR1 MNHNY, CDR2 SVGAGI (reference sequence). Here the CDR3 DNA reads TGTGCCAGCAGTTCGAAAGGGGTCGATGAGCAGTTCTTC. Its translation: CASSSKGVDEQFF.

The rearrangement links TRBV6-6 to TRBJ1-4; D gene ambiguous. V lost 6 bases and J 7 bases, leaving 12 bases between the germline ends. The germline V gene encodes CDR1 MNHNY and CDR2 SVGAGI (reference sequence). CDR3 size: 13 residues. CDR3 DNA: TGTGCCAGCAGACCCAGTGCCTTTGAAAAACTGTTTTTT. It yields the protein CASRPSAFEKLFF.

Only a few counts were recorded for this clone. The CDR3 DNA sequence: TGTGCCAGCAGTGGGTGGGCTAGCGGGATTGAGCAGTACTTC. This gives the protein CASSGWASGIEQYF. This chain joins TRBV27 and TRBJ2-7; 9 bases align to TRBD2. The CDR3 length is 14 residues. V lost 5 bases, J lost 7 bases, and 9 bases stayed unmatched. CDR1 is MNHEY, CDR2 SMNVEV, per germline (reference sequence).

The chain couples TRBV27 to TRBJ1-6; 7 bases are a match to TRBD1. The CDR3 loop spans 15 amino acids. Trimming at V came to 3 bases and at J to 9 bases, leaving 8 bases not matched to a gene. Germline V gene lookup returns CDR1 MNHEY and CDR2 SMNVEV (reference sequence). The CDR3 loop reads CASSFSGDSVSPLHF. The CDR3 DNA is TGTGCCAGCAGTTTTTCAGGGGACAGTGTTTCACCCCTCCACTTT.

This chain uses TRBV4-1 with TRBJ2-5; 9 bases match TRBD1. Per the germline V gene, CDR1 is MGHRA and CDR2 is YSYEKL. V gave up 0 bases and J gave up 4 bases; unmatched junction bases: 12. The CDR3 runs 18 residues. In DNA, the CDR3 is TGCGCCAGCAGCCAAGATGATGCTGGGACAGGGTTTTCAGAGACCCAGTACTTC. Translated, it gives CASSQDDAGTGFSETQYF.

This chain joins TRBV7-2 and TRBJ1-5; TRBD1 aligns across 11 bases. The junction had 10 bases not matched to a gene; V was cut back by 5 bases and J by 10 bases. From germline, CDR1 is SGHTA and CDR2 FQGNSA. This CDR3 region has 15 residues. CDR3 loop: CASSGRTGGLEPQHF. CDR3 DNA sequence: TGTGCCAGCAGCGGAAGGACAGGGGGCCTTGAACCCCAGCATTTT.

The chain recombines TRBV7-8 with TRBJ2-5; TRBD2 matches 10 bases. J lost 3 bases, V lost 5 bases, and 9 bases had no gene match. Germline CDR1 and CDR2: SGHVS and FQNEAQ. This CDR3 is 16 amino acids long. The CDR3 protein is CASSPEPGLAKETQYF. The CDR3 nucleotides read TGTGCCAGCAGCCCGGAACCGGGACTAGCGAAAGAGACCCAGTACTTC.

V gene TRBV19 combines with J gene TRBJ2-7; TRBD1 aligns across 11 bases. The germline V gene has CDR1 LNHDA and CDR2 SQIVND (reference sequence). The CDR3 spans 15 residues. V trimming: 5 bases; J trimming: 3 bases; junction bases outside the gene matches: 6. CDR3 sequence reads: CASSPTGTGGYEQYF. CDR3 DNA sequence: TGTGCCAGTAGTCCTACCGGGACAGGGGGCTACGAGCAGTACTTC.

J is TRBJ2-5 and V is TRBV7-2, with TRBD1 matching over 8 bases. The V gene end was trimmed by 5 bases and the J gene end by 2 bases; junction bases not matched to a gene: 7. Per the germline V gene, CDR1 is SGHTA and CDR2 is FQGNSA. CDR3 length: 15 residues. DNA for the CDR3: TGTGCCAGCAGCCCTAACAGGGGGGCGCAAGAGACCCAGTACTTC. Encoded protein: CASSPNRGAQETQYF.

This rearrangement joins TRBV9 to TRBJ1-6, with 8 bases identical to TRBD1. The ends lost 0 bases at V and 7 bases at J; junction bases unmatched: 6. The CDR3 runs to 16 residues. Germline V lookup: CDR1 SGDLS, CDR2 YYNGEE. The CDR3 here is CASSVGPGGGNSPLHF. In DNA form, the CDR3 reads TGTGCCAGCAGCGTAGGACCAGGGGGCGGCAATTCACCCCTCCACTTT. The whole variable domain, filled in from reference TRBV9 and TRBJ1-6, reads DSGVTQTPKHLITATGQRVTLRCSPRSGDLSVYWYQQSLDQGLQFLIQYYNGEERAKGNILERFSAQQFPDLHSELNLSSLELGDSALYFCASSVGPGGGNSPLHFGNGTRLTVT.

This chain connects TRBV27 to TRBJ1-2, with 10 bases that match TRBD1. The germline gives CDR1 MNHEY, CDR2 SMNVEV (reference sequence). With V trimmed by 3 bases and J by 8 bases, 9 bases remained unmatched. The CDR3 has 15 amino acids. This chain's CDR3 is CASSFRTGGTGGYTF. The CDR3 nucleotides read TGTGCCAGCAGTTTCCGGACAGGGGGGACGGGAGGCTACACCTTC.